The next 18 T cell receptor beta chains were all read from a single sample in a study of blood T cell repertoires in COVID-19. The table came from immunoSEQ multiplex PCR; TCRdb's copy has only in-frame clones and leaves some out. The table records around 120,000 clones, less than 90% of them present only once. The specimen was peripheral blood. Receptors originate from a man aged 25 to 40 with acute or convalescent COVID-19.

V is TRBV5-6 and J is TRBJ2-7, with TRBD1 matching over 9 bases. Germline loops: CDR1 SGHDT, CDR2 YYEEEE. The CDR3 length is 13 residues. CDR3: CASSLGYRGRLNV. The CDR3 nucleotides read TGTGCCAGCAGCTTAGGGTACAGGGGGCGACTGAACGTC.

This CDR3 is CAAGRGGLNEQFF. The CDR3 DNA reads as TGTGCCGCGGGGAGGGGAGGGTTGAATGAGCAGTTCTTC. This chain joins TRBV6-5 and TRBJ2-1; 7 nucleotides match TRBD2. CDR1 MNHEY and CDR2 SVGAGI come from the germline V gene. Trimming cost V 11 bases and J 7 bases; bases outside gene matches: 11. The CDR3 runs to 13 residues.

The chain recombines TRBV7-2 with TRBJ2-1, with D hard to call. The germline CDR1 and CDR2 sequences are SGHTA and FQGNSA. Trimming removed 4 bases from V and 10 bases from J, with 17 bases in between. This CDR3 has 14 residues. The chain's CDR3 is CASSSERNFGEQFF. The CDR3, as DNA: TGTGCCAGCAGCTCCGAACGTAATTTTGGCGAGCAGTTCTTC.

The chain is built from TRBV9 and TRBJ1-1; maybe TRBD1 (5 bases). This CDR3 has 18 amino acids. Deletions cut 2 bases from V and 1 base from J, with 21 bases between. Germline V gene sequence: CDR1 SGDLS, CDR2 YYNGEE. CDR3 sequence: CASSVGSSGRAENTEAFF. Written as DNA, the CDR3 is TGTGCCAGCAGCGTGGGCTCGAGTGGCAGGGCCGAGAACACTGAAGCTTTCTTT.

The chain carries TRBV10-2 and TRBJ2-2, with 11 bases that match TRBD2. This CDR3 is 17 amino acids long. Unmatched junction bases numbered 7, after V lost 3 bases and J lost 4 bases. From germline, CDR1 is WSHSY and CDR2 SAAADI. This CDR3 is CASSDALAGVSTGELFF. CDR3 DNA: TGCGCCAGCAGTGACGCACTAGCGGGAGTAAGCACCGGGGAGCTGTTTTTT.

The J gene is TRBJ2-2, the V gene TRBV7-3, with 11 bases aligning to TRBD2. The CDR3 spans 17 residues. Germline V gives CDR1 SGHTA, CDR2 FQGTGA. The V gene end was trimmed by 5 bases and the J gene end by 4 bases; junction bases not matched to a gene: 9. This CDR3 is CASSPGLAGGLTGELFF. The CDR3 region has the DNA TGTGCCAGCAGCCCGGGGCTAGCGGGGGGACTCACCGGGGAGCTGTTTTTT.

The chain recombines TRBV10-1 with TRBJ1-5; D is unresolved. Trimming removed 11 bases at V and 0 bases at J, with 20 bases between. This CDR3 spans 16 amino acids. Germline assignment: CDR1 WNHNN and CDR2 SYGVQD (reference sequence). The CDR3 loop is CALRRLVTSSNQPQHF. The CDR3 DNA is TGCGCCTTACGGCGGCTGGTCACTTCTAGCAATCAGCCCCAGCATTTT.

The chain uses TRBV3-1 (or the pseudogene TRBV3-2) and TRBJ2-1; 9 nucleotides align to TRBD2. Trimming at V came to 6 bases and at J to 2 bases, leaving 5 bases not matched to a gene. Germline CDR1 is LGHDT and CDR2 is YNNKEL (reference sequence). This CDR3 is 15 amino acids long. The CDR3 loop is CASSHSGGPYNEQFF. In DNA form, the CDR3 reads TGTGCCAGCAGTCATAGCGGGGGCCCCTACAATGAGCAGTTCTTC.

This clone occurred a few times. The V gene is TRBV19, the J gene TRBJ1-2; a possible D gene is TRBD1 (5 bases). The CDR3 has 15 amino acids. V lost 0 bases and J lost 8, with 16 bases in between. CDR1 and CDR2 (germline): LNHDA, SQIVND (reference sequence). The CDR3 spells CASSIDQQGLRGYTF. CDR3 sequence (DNA): TGTGCCAGTAGTATAGATCAGCAGGGTTTGCGGGGCTACACCTTC.

The V gene is TRBV7-9, the J gene TRBJ1-1, with D possibly being TRBD1 (5 bases). Trimming stripped 3 bases from V and 5 bases from J, with 7 bases between. Germline lookup yields CDR1 SEHNR and CDR2 FQNEAQ (reference sequence). The CDR3 is 12 amino acids. In DNA form, the CDR3 reads TGTGCCAGCAGCTTTGGACAAACTGAAGCTTTCTTT. It yields the protein CASSFGQTEAFF.

This clone appeared a single time. The rearrangement uses TRBV6-1 and TRBJ1-6, with TRBD1 matching over 9 bases. Looked up from germline, CDR1 is MNHNS and CDR2 is SASEGT. The CDR3 runs 17 residues. J was trimmed by 0 bases and V by 4 bases; bases with no gene match: 4. The DNA for the CDR3 is TGTGCCAGCAGTGGGGGACAGGGTCGCTCCTATAATTCACCCCTCCACTTT. It codes for CASSGGQGRSYNSPLHF.

The CDR3 loop is CASSPLSETALFTSDRGGYNEQFF. CDR3 coding DNA: TGTGCCAGCAGCCCCCTCTCGGAGACAGCACTGTTTACCTCGGACCGGGGGGGATACAATGAGCAGTTCTTC. This sequence joins TRBV6-2 or TRBV6-3 and TRBJ2-1, with 8 positions matching TRBD2. The CDR3 extends over 24 amino acids. The ends lost 6 bases at V and 4 bases at J; junction bases unmatched: 35. Germline-derived CDR1 and CDR2 are MNHEY and SVGEGT.

This clone qualifies as medium-sized. The J gene is TRBJ1-1, the V gene TRBV19; a weak D match, TRBD1 (5 bases). Germline V gene data show CDR1 as LNHDA and CDR2 as SQIVND (reference sequence). Between the trimmed V and J ends, which lost 0 bases and 3 bases, there was a span of 11 bases. This CDR3 is built from 15 residues. The CDR3 nucleotides are TGTGCCAGTAGTATAGACAGGGCCTCTCACACTGAAGCTTTCTTT. This sequence encodes CASSIDRASHTEAFF.

The chain is built from TRBV10-2 and TRBJ2-3, with 10 bases aligning to TRBD2. The CDR3 contains 13 residues. The germline gives CDR1 WSHSY, CDR2 SAAADI. Losses at the gene ends were 5 bases for V and 5 bases for J; bases not matched to a gene: 1. The CDR3 DNA sequence: TGCGCCAGCAGTTTAGCGGGGGGAGATACGCAGTATTTT. Translated: CASSLAGGDTQYF.

V and J are TRBV2 and TRBJ1-2, with D perhaps TRBD1 (5 bases). The length of the CDR3 is 13 residues. Germline CDR1 SNHLY, CDR2 FYNNEI. V shed 6 bases and J shed 5 bases, with 13 bases lying between them. The CDR3 sequence is CASRGDSPYGYTF. DNA for the CDR3: TGTGCCAGCAGGGGTGACAGCCCGTATGGCTACACCTTC. Variable domain in full (rest from reference TRBV2 and TRBJ1-2): EPEVTQTPSHQVTQMGQEVILRCVPISNHLYFYWYRQILGQKVEFLVSFYNNEISEKSEIFDDQFSVERPDGSNFTLKIRSTKLEDSAMYFCASRGDSPYGYTFGSGTRLTVV.

The sample holds a few counts of this clone. The chain has TRBV25-1 and TRBJ2-2; TRBD2 is a possible D gene (5 bases). V shed 4 bases and J shed 6 bases, with 18 bases lying between them. The CDR3 spans 16 residues. Germline CDR1 and CDR2: MGHDK and SYGVNS. The CDR3 sequence is CASSGRTSGESGELFF. CDR3 sequence (DNA): TGTGCCAGCAGTGGTCGCACTAGTGGGGAATCCGGGGAGCTGTTTTTT.

The chain carries TRBV12-3 or TRBV12-4 and TRBJ1-1; perhaps TRBD1 as D (5 bases). This CDR3 has 13 amino acids. The V gene lost 3 bases and the J gene lost 4 bases, with 9 bases spanning the gap. The CDR3 nucleotides are TGTGCCAGCAGTTTTCGGGGGAGCACTGAAGCTTTCTTT. Translated: CASSFRGSTEAFF.

V gene TRBV19 combines with J gene TRBJ2-1; tentatively, D is TRBD2 (5 bases). CDR3 size: 13 residues. Deletions cut 0 bases from V and 7 bases from J, with 7 bases between. Looked up from germline, CDR1 is LNHDA and CDR2 is SQIVND (reference sequence). The CDR3 DNA sequence: TGTGCCAGTAGTATAGAGAGGGCGAATGAGCAGTTCTTC. It encodes CASSIERANEQFF.